The 26 T cell receptor beta chains below were found in one sample sequenced in a study of spatial heterogeneity in lung cancer. The study, taken as a whole, reports: Mutation counts in tumors were tracked by counts of expanded intratumoral alpha and beta TCRs.

No antigen has been assigned to these receptors. As to time point: sample taken at primary tumor resection. TCRdb analysed the 5' RACE reads with MiXCR anew, one entry per CDR3 protein. The sample has around 10,000 distinct CDR3 sequences, 14% seen once; the top ten hold 14%. Material: lung tumor tissue, obtained at surgery. These receptors were collected from a male donor with early-stage non-small cell lung cancer.

This clonotype was recorded many times. The J gene is TRBJ2-5, the V gene TRBV29-1; possible D gene TRBD2, 6 bases. This CDR3 spans 13 amino acids. V lost 7 bases, J lost 2 bases, and 14 bases lay in between. Germline CDR1 is SQVTM and CDR2 is ANQGSEA. The CDR3 protein is CSDDGGDQETQYF. The CDR3, as DNA: TGCAGCGATGACGGAGGGGATCAAGAGACCCAGTACTTC.

Ten or more counts support this clonotype. The chain combines TRBV12-3 or TRBV12-4 with TRBJ2-1; no clear D gene. CDR3 size: 11 residues. Between the trimmed V and J ends, which lost 3 bases and 7 bases, there was a span of 4 bases. In nucleotides, the CDR3 is TGTGCCAGCAGTTTGGGGAATGAGCAGTTCTTC. Translating it yields CASSLGNEQFF.

This clonotype has a count of ten or more. J is TRBJ1-1 and V is TRBV29-1; D remains ambiguous. Trimming took off 6 bases at V and 1 base at J, with 9 bases between the two ends. Germline V gene data show CDR1 as SQVTM and CDR2 as ANQGSEA. The CDR3 runs 12 residues. CDR3 region: CSVGRSNTEAFF. The CDR3 region has the DNA TGCAGCGTCGGACGGTCGAACACTGAAGCTTTCTTT.

This clonotype is judged medium-sized. V and J are TRBV7-9 and TRBJ2-5, with a weak D call TRBD1 (6 bases). CDR3 length equals 14 residues. Germline V CDR1 and CDR2: SEHNR, FQNEAQ (reference sequence). V was cut by 5 bases and J by 2 bases, with 12 bases left in between. CDR3 bases: TGTGCCAGCAGCGTGGGACAACTGCAAGAGACCCAGTACTTC. Translating it yields CASSVGQLQETQYF.

The CDR3 DNA reads as TGTGCCAGCAGTTCGGCAGGGGGAAGGCTAGAGCAGTACTTC. Translated, it gives CASSSAGGRLEQYF. The rearrangement links TRBV25-1 to TRBJ2-7; 7 bases map to TRBD1. The CDR3 covers 14 residues. The germline V gene has CDR1 MGHDK and CDR2 SYGVNS. The V segment lost 5 bases and the J segment 7 bases; nucleotides outside the gene matches: 11.

The J gene is TRBJ2-1, the V gene TRBV27; possible D gene TRBD2, 5 bases. The CDR3 runs 15 residues. Trimming cost V 0 bases and J 5 bases, with 11 bases left between them. The germline CDR1 and CDR2 sequences are MNHEY and SMNVEV (reference sequence). CDR3 in DNA: TGTGCCAGCAGTTTATCGCCCCTAGCCGACAATGAGCAGTTCTTC. It specifies CASSLSPLADNEQFF.

This clonotype was counted many times. The gene calls are TRBV10-2 and TRBJ1-1; unclear D gene. The length of the CDR3 is 13 residues. Germline CDR1 reads WSHSY; CDR2 reads SAAADI. The V gene lost 8 bases and the J gene lost 3 bases, with 13 bases spanning the gap. CDR3: CASSKAEDTEAFF. As DNA, the CDR3 is TGCGCCAGCTCAAAGGCGGAGGACACTGAAGCTTTCTTT.

This clonotype was observed many times. The V call is TRBV18, the J call TRBJ2-7; maybe TRBD1 (5 bases). CDR3 size: 14 residues. Trimming took off 5 bases at V and 0 bases at J, with 11 bases between the two ends. Germline V gives CDR1 KGHSH, CDR2 LQKENI. The DNA for the CDR3 is TGTGCCAGCTCAGAAATACAGGACTCCTACGAGCAGTACTTC. Translated, it gives CASSEIQDSYEQYF.

This clonotype showed up many times. The chain's CDR3 is CASSQSGGFGELFF. The DNA of the CDR3 is TGTGCCAGCAGCCAATCGGGAGGGTTCGGGGAGCTGTTTTTT. This chain joins TRBV3-1 and TRBJ2-2; TRBD2 matches 8 bases. CDR3 length: 14 residues. The germline gives CDR1 LGHDT, CDR2 YNNKEL (reference sequence). V gave up 2 bases and J gave up 7 bases; unmatched junction bases: 3.

This clonotype has ten or more counts. V gene TRBV27 combines with J gene TRBJ2-2; D perhaps matches TRBD1 (6 bases). Germline V gene sequence: CDR1 MNHEY, CDR2 SMNVEV (reference sequence). V lost 4 bases to trimming and J lost 4 bases, with 13 bases between them. This CDR3 comprises 15 residues. CDR3 nucleotide sequence: TGTGCCAGCAGTTCTTCCGGGACAAGCACCGGGGAGCTGTTTTTT. Translated, it gives CASSSSGTSTGELFF.

The table lists this clonotype with many counts. This chain links TRBV12-3 or TRBV12-4 with TRBJ2-5, with TRBD1 matching 8 bases. V dropped 1 base and J dropped 9; count of bases not matched to a gene: 1. This CDR3 comprises 12 residues. The CDR3 region has the DNA TGTGCCAGCAGTTTAGGGGACAGGCCCCAGTACTTC. It translates to CASSLGDRPQYF.

The chain combines TRBV20-1 with TRBJ1-6, with D tentatively TRBD1 (6 bases). The CDR3 runs to 15 residues. The V and J ends lost 2 bases and 8 bases respectively, with 16 bases between them. The germline V gene has CDR1 DFQATT and CDR2 SNEGSKA (reference sequence). The CDR3 spells CSARMGGWRDSPLHF. CDR3 coding DNA: TGCAGTGCTAGAATGGGGGGCTGGAGGGATTCACCCCTCCACTTT.

By share of the sample, this clonotype is medium-sized. The genes are TRBV14 and TRBJ1-1; no clear D. The CDR3 consists of 15 residues. Per germline, CDR1 SGHDN and CDR2 FVKESK. Trimming took 1 base from V and 0 from J, leaving 9 bases between them. The CDR3 bases are TGTGCCAGCAGCCAAGGGCTAGTTTTGAACACTGAAGCTTTCTTT. It codes for CASSQGLVLNTEAFF.

The rearrangement joins TRBV14 to TRBJ2-1, with 10 bases fitting TRBD2. The CDR3 has 15 amino acids. Germline V gene data show CDR1 as SGHDN and CDR2 as FVKESK. After removal of 2 bases from V and 7 bases from J, the junction contained 5 bases not matched to a gene. The CDR3 bases are TGTGCCAGCAGCCAACTAGCGGGAGTTGTGAATGAGCAGTTCTTC. Its protein product is CASSQLAGVVNEQFF.

This clonotype has at least ten counts. This chain links TRBV29-1 with TRBJ1-6; D perhaps matches TRBD1 (5 bases). V was cut by 6 bases and J by 6 bases, with 9 bases left in between. The CDR3 loop spans 12 amino acids. Germline loops: CDR1 SQVTM, CDR2 ANQGSEA. CDR3 region: CSVADSNSPLHF. In DNA, the CDR3 is TGCAGCGTCGCCGACAGTAATTCACCCCTCCACTTT. The variable domain in full, completed from reference TRBV29-1 and TRBJ1-6, reads SAVISQKPSRDICQRGTSLTIQCQVDSQVTMMFWYRQQPGQSLTLIATANQGSEATYESGFVIDKFPISRPNLTFSTLTVSNMSPEDSSIYLCSVADSNSPLHFGNGTRLTVT.

This clonotype was recorded at least ten times. CDR3 DNA sequence: TGTGCCAGCAGCCTAGGGCCCGAAGGAGAGACCCAGTACTTC. As protein: CASSLGPEGETQYF. This chain links TRBV11-2 with TRBJ2-5; D gene ambiguous. Germline CDR1 is SGHAT and CDR2 is FQNNGV. V was cut by 5 bases and J by 4 bases, with 14 bases left in between. This CDR3 spans 14 amino acids. Complete variable domain (other parts from reference TRBV11-2 and TRBJ2-5): EAGVAQSPRYKIIEKRQSVAFWCNPISGHATLYWYQQILGQGPKLLIQFQNNGVVDDSQLPKDRFSAERLKGVDSTLKIQPAKLEDSAVYLCASSLGPEGETQYFGPGTRLLVL.

This clonotype counts as medium-sized. For the CDR3, the DNA is TGTGCCAGCAGTTTAGACGGAAGATACACCTTC. Translating gives CASSLDGRYTF. The V and J genes are TRBV12-3 or TRBV12-4 and TRBJ1-2; D unclear. The germline V and J ends were trimmed by 1 base and 11 bases, with 8 bases remaining between them. The CDR3 contains 11 residues.

This clonotype has a count of ten or more. V and J are TRBV7-9 and TRBJ1-5; 7 bases agree with TRBD1. The CDR3 runs 14 residues. The V and J ends lost 5 bases and 7 bases, in that order; junction bases with no gene match: 8. Germline CDR1 is SEHNR and CDR2 is FQNEAQ (reference sequence). The CDR3 DNA is TGTGCCAGCAGCCTAGGACAGGTAGAACAGCCCCAGCATTTT. It specifies CASSLGQVEQPQHF.

The chain joins TRBV7-8 to TRBJ2-3; possibly TRBD1 or TRBD2 for D (5 bases each). Germline V gene data show CDR1 as SGHVS and CDR2 as FQNEAQ. Between the trimmed V and J ends, which lost 5 bases and 6 bases, there was a span of 21 bases. This CDR3 comprises 16 residues. Here the CDR3 DNA reads TGTGCCAGCAGCCCTTTTGAACCGGGGCCAGGGGATACGCAGTATTTT. Its protein is CASSPFEPGPGDTQYF.

The sample holds many counts of this clonotype. V gene TRBV2 combines with J gene TRBJ2-3; TRBD1 matches 9 bases. The J segment lost 7 bases and the V segment lost 3 bases, leaving 5 bases of the junction unmatched. Germline values: CDR1 SNHLY, CDR2 FYNNEI. This CDR3 comprises 14 residues. The CDR3, as DNA: TGTGCCAGCAGTGAGGGGACAGGGATAAATACGCAGTATTTT. Its protein is CASSEGTGINTQYF.

The rearrangement uses TRBV5-1 and TRBJ1-1; 7 bases map to TRBD1. Germline CDR1 reads SGHRS; CDR2 reads YFSETQ. The ends lost 5 bases at V and 3 bases at J; junction bases unmatched: 7. The length of the CDR3 is 14 residues. As DNA, the CDR3 is TGCGCCAGCAGTTCGCGACAGGGCGACACTGAAGCTTTCTTT. It yields the protein CASSSRQGDTEAFF.

This clonotype was seen ten or more times. CDR3 coding DNA: TGTGCCATCAACCGGACTCCGGGCTATGGCTACACCTTC. Protein sequence: CAINRTPGYGYTF. This chain joins TRBV10-3 and TRBJ1-2; no clear D gene. The germline V gene has CDR1 ENHRY and CDR2 SYGVKD. The CDR3 is made up of 13 amino acids. The V end was cut by 7 bases, the J end by 4 bases, with 13 bases between.

Many counts were recorded for this clonotype. The rearrangement uses TRBV7-2 and TRBJ2-7, with 8 positions matching TRBD2. CDR1 is SGHTA, CDR2 FQGNSA, per germline. This CDR3 has 14 amino acids. Germline trimming cut 1 base from V and 6 bases from J; bases unmatched to any gene: 5. CDR3 coding DNA: TGTGCCAGCAGCTTAGGACTAGCGACCTCCGAGCAGTACTTC. Translation: CASSLGLATSEQYF.

This clonotype was counted many times. The chain has TRBV5-5 and TRBJ2-7, with D possibly TRBD1 on 5 matching bases. V lost 0 bases and J 1 base, leaving 5 bases between the germline ends. Germline CDR1 is SGHKS and CDR2 is YYEKEE (reference sequence). The CDR3 consists of 13 residues. CDR3 nucleotide sequence: TGTGCCAGCAGCTTGGACAGGTCCTACGAGCAGTACTTC. Residues: CASSLDRSYEQYF.

This clonotype was counted ten times or more. The CDR3 nucleotides are TGCGCCAGCAGCTTAACAGGGGGCGGTTACGAGCAGTACTTC. It yields the protein CASSLTGGGYEQYF. The chain recombines TRBV5-1 with TRBJ2-7, with TRBD1 matching 9 bases. The junction had 4 bases not matched to a gene; V was cut back by 2 bases and J by 4 bases. This CDR3 comprises 14 residues. Germline assignment: CDR1 SGHRS and CDR2 YFSETQ.

The chain links TRBV7-2 to TRBJ2-2, with 7 bases fitting TRBD2. There are 14 residues in the CDR3. CDR1 is SGHTA, CDR2 FQGNSA, per germline. Trimming removed 3 bases from V and 4 bases from J; junction bases left unmatched: 2. In DNA form, the CDR3 reads TGTGCCAGCAGCTTCGGGGGGTCCACCGGGGAGCTGTTTTTT. Translated, it gives CASSFGGSTGELFF.